This record concerns one T cell receptor (beta chain) sequence. This clone has only a few counts. The antigen it binds to is not known. No clone much larger than this one lies a single base away; base qualities are absent. The immunoSEQ Assay, a bias-controlled multiplex PCR, was used to amplify TCRbeta CDR3 regions from genomic DNA. The study's own analysis went as follows. Within the assay, amplification of reference gene primers was used to estimate how many nucleated cells each sample contained. Sequence reads were collapsed and filtered to measure the absolute abundance of every unique TCRbeta CDR3 rearrangement. For each sample, productive Simpson clonality was calculated as the square root of Simpson's diversity index across productive rearrangements. TCRdb stores this immuneACCESS table with in-frame sequences only. Part of the clones is absent; in the studies checked, under half of the shortfall reflects unresolved V genes, and no reason is known for the rest. V and J calls and clone size come straight from that table; D and trimming were deduced from the DNA. The sample table lists about 180,000 clones, 60% to 80% of them with a count of one. The top ten hold approximately 27% of the sample.

Collaborating institutions collected whole blood in K2EDTA tubes following their own protocols. For TCRbeta analysis, collaborator samples were shipped as frozen whole blood, as isolated PBMCs, or as DNA extracted from either sample type. The entry originates in a study of blood T cell repertoires in COVID-19 (dated by TCRdb to about 2020). Regarding the study in general: Samples from collaborators originated in the United States, Italy and Spain and spanned both the acute and convalescent phases of COVID-19. The material from the prospective study consisted of cDNA or gDNA derived from T cells, B-cell-depleted T cells, or PBMCs. The dataset comprised deeply sampled blood TCRbeta repertoires from subjects exposed to, actively infected with, or recovered from COVID-19. The repertoires were released in a freely available public database intended as a resource for research on the immune response to SARS-CoV-2. The samples were drawn from the first 160 participants of the ongoing ImmuneRACE study and from over 950 subjects provided by 6 global collaborators. The sample metadata nearly always contained a de-identified subject ID, COVID-19 status, age in years and sex. Where HLA class I and class II types were available, the types were taken from metadata supplied by the sample provider, not from assay-based typing. Study-wide findings and limitations: How much clinical and demographic metadata was included differed by source and by participant, and the metadata was provided uncurated.

The germline V gene (reference sequence) yields LGHDT for CDR1 and YNNKEL for CDR2. Deletion took 4 bases off V and 1 base off J, with a span of 10 bases between the germline ends. The CDR3 has 14 amino acids, counting the end cysteine and phenylalanine. Only the CDR3 portion is preserved as DNA: 42 bases, with reading frame beginning at the first base. The chain is encoded by TRBV3-1 (or the pseudogene TRBV3-2) joined to TRBJ1-1; 6 matching bases give a weak D call of TRBD1. Sequencing was done on a sample of peripheral blood. The clonotype comes from an older woman with acute or convalescent COVID-19. The nucleotide sequence is given as TGTGCCAGCAGCCTAACAGGGAAGAACACTGAAGCTTTCTTT. It codes for CASSLTGKNTEAFF.